This TCR beta chain was recovered during a study of CD8 T cells in Susac syndrome. Reverse transcription used about 0.5 to 1 ug RNA and random hexamers. The CDR3 of TCR beta was amplified by immunoSEQ multiplex PCR across 54 Vbeta and 13 Jbeta. Using its own MiXCR run on the immunoSEQ multiplex PCR reads, TCRdb lists one record per CDR3 protein. The sample includes roughly 84,000 distinct CDR3 sequences, roughly 96% of them seen just once. Sequencing targeted TCR beta in blood CD8+ and CD4+ T cells. The diagnostic criteria for definite or probable disease, as recently defined, were met by the patients with Susac syndrome. Concerning this clonotype: Its cognate antigen is unknown.

The CDR3 runs 16 residues. The V gene end was trimmed by 2 bases and the J gene end by 1 base; junction bases not matched to a gene: 2. Germline-derived CDR1 and CDR2 are MDHEN and SYDVKM. Study-level points and caveats: As acknowledged by the study, its TCR sequencing and HLA analysis included a relatively small number of individuals.

The receptor comes from a human donor with Susac syndrome. The sequencing input was CD8+ T cells from PBMCs. This chain joins TRBV28 and TRBJ2-3, with 11 bases lining up with TRBD2. The CDR3 protein is CASSLPTSGGTDTQYF. The CDR3 region has the DNA TGTGCCAGCAGTTTACCGACTAGCGGGGGCACAGATACGCAGTATTTT. Complete variable domain (other parts from reference TRBV28 and TRBJ2-3): DVKVTQSSRYLVKRTGEKVFLECVQDMDHENMFWYRQDPGLGLRLIYFSYDVKMKEKGDIPEGYSVSREKKERFSLILESASTNQTSMYLCASSLPTSGGTDTQYFGPGTRLTVL.